These 28 T cell receptor beta chains were sequenced from one sample in a study of blood T cell repertoires in COVID-19 (TCRdb year 2020). The library was generated by the immunoSEQ multiplex PCR assay. The source is immuneACCESS, and TCRdb retained only in-frame sequences with V and J called. Part of the clones is not carried over; for the studies checked, unresolved V genes explain less than half of this, and the remainder is unexplained. The sample records over 250,000 clones, approximately 86% of which are singletons. The ten largest make up 10% to 15% of the sample. The material sequenced was peripheral blood. These TCRs come from a woman aged 70-85 years with COVID-19, enrolled during active disease.

The chain couples TRBV28 to TRBJ1-1; 11 bases fit TRBD1. Looked up from germline, CDR1 is MDHEN and CDR2 is SYDVKM. The CDR3 consists of 17 residues. J gave up 5 bases and V 3 bases, and 11 bases lay outside the gene matches. The CDR3 DNA reads TGTGCCAGCAGTTTTGCTGGGACAGGGGGGTTTCGGACTGAAGCTTTCTTT. The encoded protein is CASSFAGTGGFRTEAFF.

The V gene is TRBV23-1, the J gene TRBJ1-3; D is perhaps TRBD1 (5 bases). TRBV23-1 has ORF status, its function being uncertain. V dropped 2 bases and J dropped 4 bases, with 15 bases sitting between them. This CDR3 region has 16 residues. The CDR3 sequence is CASSQMGGGLGNTIYF. In nucleotides, the CDR3 is TGCGCCAGCAGTCAAATGGGGGGAGGGTTAGGAAACACCATATATTTT.

This chain connects TRBV19 to TRBJ2-5, with D hard to call. V dropped 2 bases and J dropped 5 bases, with 9 bases sitting between them. Looked up from germline, CDR1 is LNHDA and CDR2 is SQIVND (reference sequence). This CDR3 is built from 13 residues. CDR3 residues: CASSINPAETQYF. The CDR3, as DNA: TGTGCCAGTAGTATAAACCCAGCGGAGACCCAGTACTTC.

The chain is built from TRBV6-2 or TRBV6-3 and TRBJ1-5, with 8 nucleotides matching TRBD1. This CDR3 has 17 amino acids. V gave up 6 bases and J gave up 0 bases; unmatched junction bases: 10. CDR1 is MNHEY and CDR2 is SVGEGT in the germline V gene. The CDR3 here is CASSSDRGRYSNQPQHF. The CDR3 nucleotides read TGTGCCAGCAGCTCTGACAGGGGACGATATAGCAATCAGCCCCAGCATTTT.

The sample holds one count of this clone. This sequence joins TRBV20-1 and TRBJ1-1, with 7 bases identical to TRBD1. The germline V gene has CDR1 DFQATT and CDR2 SNEGSKA (reference sequence). J gave up 4 bases and V 3 bases, and 8 bases lay outside the gene matches. This CDR3 contains 14 residues. The CDR3 DNA reads as TGCAGTGCTAGTACACTACAGGGGACCACTGAAGCTTTCTTT. It encodes CSASTLQGTTEAFF.

The chain joins TRBV5-4 to TRBJ2-7; TRBD1 agrees at 7 bases. After removal of 3 bases from V and 0 bases from J, the junction contained 3 bases not matched to a gene. Germline V lookup: CDR1 SGHNT, CDR2 YYREEE (reference sequence). CDR3 length: 14 amino acids. CDR3: CASSSAGGSYEQYF. CDR3 nucleotides: TGTGCCAGCAGCTCAGCAGGGGGCTCCTACGAGCAGTACTTC.

The chain has TRBV4-1 and TRBJ2-1, with 11 nucleotides matching TRBD2. Unmatched junction bases numbered 2, after V lost 2 bases and J lost 2 bases. Looked up from germline, CDR1 is MGHRA and CDR2 is YSYEKL. The CDR3 runs 16 residues. The CDR3 region has the DNA TGCGCCAGCAGCCAAATTAGCGGGGGGGCCTACAATGAGCAGTTCTTC. This translates into CASSQISGGAYNEQFF.

This clone was seen just once. The chain uses TRBV7-2 and TRBJ2-7, with 8 nucleotides matching TRBD2. With V trimmed by 0 bases and J by 7 bases, 2 bases remained unmatched. Germline loops: CDR1 SGHTA, CDR2 FQGNSA. This CDR3 spans 13 amino acids. The DNA of the CDR3 is TGTGCCAGCAGCTTAGCCGGCGGGAGGGAGCAGTACTTC. Translation: CASSLAGGREQYF.

The rearrangement uses TRBV7-3 and TRBJ1-2; 9 bases map to TRBD1. Germline V gene sequence: CDR1 SGHTA, CDR2 FQGTGA. The CDR3 is 16 residues long. The V gene end was trimmed by 5 bases and the J gene end by 3 bases; junction bases not matched to a gene: 10. The CDR3 region has the DNA TGTGCCAGCAGCCCCTCAGGGGACAGGGACGACTATGGCTACACCTTC. Translation gives CASSPSGDRDDYGYTF.

The chain couples TRBV7-8 to TRBJ2-7; a weak D match, TRBD2 (5 bases). Trimming took 3 bases from V and 5 from J, leaving 14 bases between them. This CDR3 has 14 amino acids. CDR1 is SGHVS and CDR2 is FQNEAQ in the germline V gene. CDR3 nucleotides: TGTGCCAGCAGCTTTATGTCGGGGAAGCACGAGCAGTACTTC. Translation gives CASSFMSGKHEQYF.

This clone was seen only once. The V call is TRBV9, the J call TRBJ2-2; 11 bases line up with TRBD1. Unmatched junction bases numbered 6, after V lost 4 bases and J lost 7 bases. Germline V gene sequence: CDR1 SGDLS, CDR2 YYNGEE. This CDR3 spans 15 amino acids. CDR3 in DNA: TGTGCCAGCAGCTTACGGACAGGGGGCAGCGGGGAGCTGTTTTTT. It specifies CASSLRTGGSGELFF.

This clone was seen just once. This sequence joins TRBV27 and TRBJ2-1, with 9 positions matching TRBD2. Germline V gene lookup returns CDR1 MNHEY and CDR2 SMNVEV (reference sequence). Trimming cost V 4 bases and J 7 bases; bases outside gene matches: 8. The CDR3 spans 15 residues. This CDR3 is CASSSLLRGGNEQFF. For the CDR3, the DNA is TGTGCCAGCAGTTCTCTGCTGCGGGGGGGGAATGAGCAGTTCTTC.

The rearrangement uses TRBV27 and TRBJ2-7, with D perhaps TRBD2 (5 bases). Per germline, CDR1 MNHEY and CDR2 SMNVEV (reference sequence). The CDR3 covers 15 residues. V dropped 5 bases and J dropped 3 bases, with 17 bases sitting between them. CDR3 coding DNA: TGTGCCAGCAGTAATCGACGGGAATTACACTACGAGCAGTACTTC. Residues: CASSNRRELHYEQYF.

J is TRBJ1-3 and V is TRBV10-1, with 8 bases that match TRBD1. This CDR3 has 16 amino acids. Germline lookup yields CDR1 WNHNN and CDR2 SYGVQD (reference sequence). The V gene end was trimmed by 2 bases and the J gene end by 4 bases; junction bases not matched to a gene: 7. CDR3 amino acids: CASSEPDRVAGNTIYF. The CDR3 coding sequence is TGCGCCAGCAGTGAGCCGGACAGGGTGGCAGGAAACACCATATATTTT.

The V and J genes are TRBV10-1 and TRBJ2-3, with D possibly being TRBD1 (5 bases). The germline gives CDR1 WNHNN, CDR2 SYGVQD (reference sequence). The CDR3 length is 14 residues. V dropped 3 bases and J dropped 2 bases, with 9 bases sitting between them. The CDR3 DNA is TGCGCCAGCAGTGACCCAGGGTTCACAGATACGCAGTATTTT. Amino acid sequence: CASSDPGFTDTQYF.

The rearrangement uses TRBV11-2 and TRBJ2-7; possibly TRBD2 for D (6 bases). The CDR3 loop spans 14 amino acids. Germline CDR1 SGHAT, CDR2 FQNNGV. Trimming took off 5 bases at V and 3 bases at J, with 14 bases between the two ends. The CDR3: CASSPIHGGYEQYF. Here the CDR3 DNA reads TGTGCCAGCAGCCCAATACACGGGGGCTACGAGCAGTACTTC.

This clone was seen once. The V gene is TRBV9, the J gene TRBJ2-4; 11 bases fit TRBD1. CDR3 length: 16 residues. The ends lost 0 bases at V and 3 bases at J; junction bases unmatched: 2. Germline V gene data show CDR1 as SGDLS and CDR2 as YYNGEE. The CDR3 DNA reads as TGTGCCAGCAGCGTAGGGACAGGGGGCCTCAAAAACATTCAGTACTTC. This codes for CASSVGTGGLKNIQYF.

The CDR3 nucleotides read TGCGCCAGCAGGGCGGGGGCGGAGGGCACTGAAGCTTTCTTT. This sequence encodes CASRAGAEGTEAFF. The V and J genes are TRBV5-1 and TRBJ1-1; a possible D gene is TRBD1 (6 bases). The ends were cut back, 5 bases at V and 4 bases at J, with 15 bases in the middle. The CDR3 extends over 14 amino acids. Looked up from germline, CDR1 is SGHRS and CDR2 is YFSETQ.

The chain couples TRBV7-2 to TRBJ1-1; no clear D. This CDR3 is 14 amino acids long. Deletions cut 0 bases from V and 0 bases from J, with 5 bases between. Germline CDR1 and CDR2: SGHTA and FQGNSA. CDR3 sequence reads: CASSLAQMNTEAFF. The CDR3 nucleotides are TGTGCCAGCAGCTTAGCGCAGATGAACACTGAAGCTTTCTTT.

V and J are TRBV28 and TRBJ2-7; 10 nucleotides match TRBD1. There are 14 residues in the CDR3. CDR1 is MDHEN and CDR2 is SYDVKM in the germline V gene. Unmatched junction bases numbered 6, after V lost 5 bases and J lost 5 bases. The CDR3 nucleotides read TGTGCCAGCAGTCTCCGGGACAGGGGCCACGAGCAGTACTTC. Its protein is CASSLRDRGHEQYF. The entire variable domain, with the rest obtained from reference TRBV28 and TRBJ2-7, is as follows: DVKVTQSSRYLVKRTGEKVFLECVQDMDHENMFWYRQDPGLGLRLIYFSYDVKMKEKGDIPEGYSVSREKKERFSLILESASTNQTSMYLCASSLRDRGHEQYFGPGTRLTVT.

The rearrangement joins TRBV7-8 to TRBJ2-7; tentatively, D is TRBD1 (6 bases). Trimming cost V 5 bases and J 3 bases, with 14 bases left between them. CDR1 is SGHVS, CDR2 FQNEAQ, per germline. This CDR3 has 14 amino acids. The CDR3 loop reads CASSPQQGNYEQYF. CDR3 DNA: TGTGCCAGCAGCCCACAGCAGGGGAACTACGAGCAGTACTTC.

V is TRBV28 and J is TRBJ1-2, with D perhaps TRBD1 (6 bases). Germline V gives CDR1 MDHEN, CDR2 SYDVKM. Trimming removed 3 bases at V and 2 bases at J, with 10 bases between. There are 14 residues in the CDR3. For the CDR3, the DNA is TGTGCCAGCAGTTTTGCAGGGGAAAACTATGGCTACACCTTC. Its protein product is CASSFAGENYGYTF.

The chain carries TRBV3-1 (or the pseudogene TRBV3-2) and TRBJ1-1; 8 nucleotides line up with TRBD1. V was clipped by 9 bases and J by 7 bases; unmatched bases: 13. There are 14 residues in the CDR3. Germline CDR1 is LGHDT and CDR2 is YNNKEL (reference sequence). The CDR3 nucleotides read TGTGCCAGTCGGGGGAGTGGACAGGGCTTTGAAGCTTTCTTT. Its protein is CASRGSGQGFEAFF.

The chain uses TRBV29-1 and TRBJ1-1, with TRBD1 matching over 7 bases. J gave up 8 bases and V 2 bases, and 8 bases lay outside the gene matches. This CDR3 spans 13 amino acids. CDR1 and CDR2 from the germline V gene are SQVTM and ANQGSEA. Written as DNA, the CDR3 is TGCAGCGTTGAAAAGGGACAGAGCCACGAAGCTTTCTTT. This translates into CSVEKGQSHEAFF. The full variable domain, rest sourced from reference TRBV29-1 and TRBJ1-1, is SAVISQKPSRDICQRGTSLTIQCQVDSQVTMMFWYRQQPGQSLTLIATANQGSEATYESGFVIDKFPISRPNLTFSTLTVSNMSPEDSSIYLCSVEKGQSHEAFFGQGTRLTVV.

This chain links TRBV27 with TRBJ2-7, with D possibly TRBD1 on 6 matching bases. Germline V gene sequence: CDR1 MNHEY, CDR2 SMNVEV (reference sequence). CDR3 length equals 15 residues. V gave up 9 bases and J gave up 3 bases, with 21 bases separating them. DNA of the CDR3: TGTGCCAGTGCCCTTTTCACAGGGTCTCACTACGAGCAGTACTTC. Translating gives CASALFTGSHYEQYF.

The J gene is TRBJ2-7, the V gene TRBV7-2; 15 positions match TRBD2. From germline, CDR1 is SGHTA and CDR2 FQGNSA. CDR3 length: 19 residues. V was clipped by 4 bases and J by 0 bases; unmatched bases: 10. This chain's CDR3 is CASSSPGTSGGKSSYEQYF. CDR3 bases: TGTGCCAGCAGCTCGCCGGGGACTAGCGGGGGGAAGAGCTCCTACGAGCAGTACTTC. Drawing the rest from reference TRBV7-2 and TRBJ2-7, the complete variable domain is GAGVSQSPSNKVTEKGKDVELRCDPISGHTALYWYRQSLGQGLEFLIYFQGNSAPDKSGLPSDRFSAERTGGSVSTLTIQRTQQEDSAVYLCASSSPGTSGGKSSYEQYFGPGTRLTVT.

The rearrangement links TRBV5-1 to TRBJ1-1; 11 nucleotides agree with TRBD1. Germline loops: CDR1 SGHRS, CDR2 YFSETQ. This CDR3 is 15 amino acids long. J gave up 5 bases and V 0 bases, and 3 bases lay outside the gene matches. The CDR3: CASSLGDRGWTEAFF. For the CDR3, the DNA is TGCGCCAGCAGCTTGGGGGACAGGGGGTGGACTGAAGCTTTCTTT.

The chain carries TRBV7-2 and TRBJ1-1, with a possible D match to TRBD1 (5 bases). Trimming shortened V by 5 bases and J by 2 bases, and 12 bases separated the two germline ends. This CDR3 comprises 14 residues. Germline V gene sequence: CDR1 SGHTA, CDR2 FQGNSA. CDR3 nucleotide sequence: TGTGCCAGCAGCCCCGACAGCTACAACACTGAAGCTTTCTTT. This encodes CASSPDSYNTEAFF.